This T cell receptor beta chain was identified during a study of blood T cells in healthy people across ages (dated by TCRdb to the mid-2010s). Notes on the research overall: Template switching captured roughly one uniquely barcoded TCR beta cDNA molecule per two T cells in model experiments. To avoid experimental bias, donors of different ages were distributed randomly across sequencing lanes. For two donors (one aged 18 to 29 and one aged 80 or older), the study analyzed two additional independent replicas of 1 million unique cDNA reads from the same blood draw. The donors were split into four age groups: young (average about 15 years), middle-aged (around 40), aged (around 67) and long-lived (about 74). Age-related changes in TCR beta repertoire diversity were measured in the study by deep sequencing normalized with unique cDNA molecular identifiers.

Donors were 39 systemically healthy Caucasian individuals from Russia aged about 6 to 100 years. Each donor gave 9.5 to 10 milliliters of peripheral blood, drawn into EDTA-treated Vacutainer tubes. Ficoll-Paque density-gradient centrifugation was used to isolate PBMCs, with at least 6 million obtained per sample. Trizol reagent was used to extract total RNA from the PBMCs, yielding at least 6 micrograms per sample. For every donor, flow cytometry on a PBMC aliquot measured the percentage of naive CD45RAhigh/CD27high T cells. Study-wide findings and limitations: Compared with the aged group, the long-lived group had more naive CD4+ T cells, fewer expanded clones and increased TCR diversity, suggesting age selection. The CMV infection status of donors was not known, potentially confounding age-related changes in expanded clonotypes. Observed TCR beta diversity correlated strongly with the percentage of naive T cells measured by flow cytometry. Since profiling was done on bulk unsorted PBMCs, naive and antigen-experienced compartments could not be conclusively compared. Estimates of total diversity based on one million sequenced T cells were considered lower bounds and underestimates. Observed TCR beta diversity per million T cells fell roughly linearly with age, and a significant reduction was already apparent by age about 38.

In regard to this clonotype: What antigen it recognizes has not been identified. No base quality information exists; no much larger clone differs at one position.

Libraries were built with 5' RACE. The instrument was an Illumina HiSeq 2500. A second PCR of about 7 to 12 cycles was run with a J-beta primer mix and a sample-barcoded 5' primer. Each TCR beta cDNA molecule received a unique molecular identifier from a template-switch 5' adaptor carrying 12 random nucleotides. At least 2.5 million CDR3-containing paired-end reads were obtained from each sample. First-strand cDNA was synthesized from all RNA with the Mint cDNA synthesis kit, primed by a TRBC-specific oligonucleotide. Following uracil-DNA glycosylase treatment, a first 18-cycle PCR with universal primers M1SS and BC2_uni_R was performed on all cDNA. In the paper's pipeline: For normalization, 1 million high-quality reads, each with a distinct molecular identifier, were randomly selected from each sample. Instead of being binned into consensus sequences, reads that shared molecular identifiers were thrown out. MiTCR, run with a Q25 quality threshold and the strictest error-elimination algorithm, handled CDR3 identification, clonotype clustering and error correction. Lower-bound total TCR beta diversity was estimated with a nonparametric unseen species model using Euler transformation. Using fastp trimming at Q25 and MiXCR clonotype assembly, TCRdb reanalyzed the public sequencing data and kept in-frame beta chains. CDR3 protein duplicates are merged, each entry listing the most common genes and DNA. The V and J calls reflect TCRdb's pipeline rather than the authors' work. This sample is represented by more than 700,000 distinct CDR3 sequences; about 53% of them were singletons. The ten biggest clones cover about 38% of the sample.

From the germline V gene, CDR1 is KGHDR and CDR2 is SFDVKD. Measured from the cysteine to the phenylalanine, the CDR3 is 16 residues long. Only the CDR3 portion is preserved as DNA: 48 bases, with reading frame beginning at the first base. The origin of this receptor is a man older than 75 in good health. Specimen: blood. The chain uses TRBV24-1 and TRBJ2-5; 10 central bases correspond to TRBD1. The DNA end favors TRBJ2-7, so the J call may be wrong. The CDR3 protein is CATSDLRQGASGEQYF. At the DNA level, the sequence is TGTGCCACCAGTGACCTTCGACAGGGGGCGAGCGGCGAGCAGTACTTC.